This T cell receptor beta chain is drawn from a study of OX40 agonist ivuxolimab in advanced cancers. Study information: Every 2 weeks, ivuxolimab was infused into the patients intravenously at between 0.01 and 10 mg/kg. Prior anti-PD-1, anti-PD-L1 or anti-CTLA-4 therapy was allowed; about 39% had some.

TCRdb's table, derived via immunoSEQ multiplex PCR, lists solely in-frame clones and lacks some. The table has 70,000 or so clones, roughly 84% seen once; the top ten hold around 0.75%. Notes on this clone: Its antigen is not identified.

General study results and limits: Clonal expansion from baseline to week 6 occurred in both CD4+ and CD8+ T cells.

Germline values: CDR1 SQVTM, CDR2 ANQGSEA. V was cut by 0 bases and J by 4 bases, with 9 bases left in between. The CDR3 length is 13 residues. This specimen consisted of CD4+ or CD8+ T cells sorted from blood, obtained in a trial of the OX40 agonist ivuxolimab. The TCR comes from an adult with an advanced solid tumor such as melanoma, head and neck, liver or kidney cancer. V and J are TRBV29-1 and TRBJ1-2; weak D call: TRBD1 (5 bases). CDR3: CSVEDSGGYGYTF. As DNA, the CDR3 is TGCAGCGTTGAAGATTCGGGGGGCTATGGCTACACCTTC.